A single sample gave rise to the 10 T cell receptor beta chains below, sequenced in a study of identical twins. TCRdb reprocessed the 5' RACE reads with MiXCR, giving one entry per CDR3 protein. This table holds hundreds of thousands of distinct CDR3 sequences, roughly 26% found once. These data were also filed under a second study, of T cells expressing NK-cell markers.

The source material was CD4+ T cells sorted from blood. These TCRs come from a woman aged 18-29 years in good health.

The chain has TRBV5-6 and TRBJ1-5; D may be TRBD1 (6 bases). The V end was cut by 4 bases, the J end by 3 bases, with 14 bases between. CDR1 and CDR2 from the germline V gene are SGHDT and YYEEEE. This CDR3 comprises 15 residues. The CDR3 sequence is CASSRGWGPNQPQHF. DNA for the CDR3: TGTGCCAGCAGCCGCGGGTGGGGGCCCAATCAGCCCCAGCATTTT.

This clonotype was picked up a small number of times. The chain recombines TRBV12-3 or TRBV12-4 with TRBJ1-2, with 10 nucleotides matching TRBD1. This CDR3 is built from 13 residues. J was trimmed by 8 bases and V by 8 bases; bases with no gene match: 8. The CDR3 sequence is CASGDRGYGGYTF. The CDR3 bases are TGTGCCAGCGGGGACAGGGGTTATGGGGGCTACACCTTC.

This clonotype was recorded once. At one of its ends the junction is not consistent with the germline gene, which may arise from a read error. This sequence joins TRBV6-1 and TRBJ1-1; TRBD1 agrees at 7 bases. In germline, CDR1 is MNHNS, CDR2 SASEGT. This CDR3 comprises 14 residues. The CDR3 nucleotides read TGTGCCAGCAGGGAAGGGACAGCACGCACTGAAGCTTTCTTT. It encodes CASREGTARTEAFF.

This clonotype has only a few counts. The gene calls are TRBV6-2 or TRBV6-3 and TRBJ2-7; D is unclear. CDR3 length: 16 amino acids. Germline V lookup: CDR1 MNHEY, CDR2 SVGEGT. V lost 5 bases, J lost 2 bases, and 19 bases lay in between. The DNA for the CDR3 is TGTGCCAGCAGTCCGACCCCCTTTCGAGACACCTACGAGCAGTACTTC. Amino acids: CASSPTPFRDTYEQYF.

The rearrangement uses TRBV7-9 and TRBJ2-1, with a possible D match to TRBD1 (5 bases). Trimming stripped 4 bases from V and 8 bases from J, with 9 bases between. The CDR3 is 12 residues long. The V gene's germline CDR1 is SEHNR and CDR2 FQNEAQ (reference sequence). The CDR3 nucleotides read TGTGCCAGCAGCTGGGAACAGGATGAGCAGTTCTTC. It yields the protein CASSWEQDEQFF.

The sample holds a few counts of this clonotype. This rearrangement joins TRBV20-1 to TRBJ2-1; D is perhaps TRBD1 (5 bases). The germline CDR1 and CDR2 sequences are DFQATT and SNEGSKA (reference sequence). V was trimmed by 3 bases and J by 5 bases, leaving 14 bases between them. The CDR3 extends over 14 amino acids. CDR3 nucleotides: TGCAGTGCTAGCGCCGTGGGGCCGAACAATGAGCAGTTCTTC. Amino acid sequence: CSASAVGPNNEQFF.

The V gene is TRBV7-7, the J gene TRBJ2-2; D uncertain. The germline V and J ends were trimmed by 5 bases and 4 bases, with 11 bases remaining between them. This CDR3 contains 14 residues. Germline CDR1 and CDR2: SSHAT and FNYEAQ (reference sequence). CDR3 coding DNA: TGTGCCAGCAGCCCTTCCTCCATCACCGGGGAGCTGTTTTTT. Amino acids: CASSPSSITGELFF.

This clonotype was detected a few times. The rearrangement joins TRBV7-2 to TRBJ2-3; 7 nucleotides agree with TRBD2. CDR3 size: 15 residues. Trimming at V came to 1 base and at J to 6 bases, leaving 7 bases not matched to a gene. Germline CDR1 SGHTA, CDR2 FQGNSA. CDR3 residues: CASSLELAGRDTQYF. The CDR3 DNA follows: TGTGCCAGCAGCTTAGAGTTAGCGGGTAGGGATACGCAGTATTTT.

This clonotype was recorded a few times. V is TRBV30 and J is TRBJ2-7; D not resolved. Deletions cut 3 bases from V and 0 bases from J, with 6 bases between. There are 12 residues in the CDR3. Per germline, CDR1 GTSNPN and CDR2 SVGIG (reference sequence). As DNA, the CDR3 is TGTGCCTGGAGCGTCAGCTCCTACGAGCAGTACTTC. Its protein product is CAWSVSSYEQYF.

V usage is TRBV12-3 or TRBV12-4 and J usage is TRBJ2-1; 9 bases are shared with TRBD1. There are 15 residues in the CDR3. V lost 9 bases and J lost 8; bases outside the gene matches: 14. For the CDR3, the DNA is TGTGCCAGTGGTGTTTGGACAGGGGTGTTGGATGAGCAGTTCTTC. Amino acid sequence: CASGVWTGVLDEQFF.